A selection of T cell receptor beta chains follows, all from one sample in a study of glioma-infiltrating T cells. TCRdb re-analysed the multiplex PCR reads in MiXCR, keeping a single row per CDR3 protein. The sample lists a few hundred thousand distinct CDR3 sequences, 41% seen once, with around 13% in the top ten. The sequencing sample was made of glioma tissue, nonneoplastic brain tissue, or PBMCs (not recorded which). The source of these receptors is a human donor with low-grade glioma or glioblastoma, undergoing nonglioma brain surgery, or in good health (not recorded which). Both conserved end residues are part of each CDR3. D genes are given only for firm matches. Expanded clones get a size class; other rows say once, few or many, or leave the size out.

abundance	v_gene	j_gene	d_gene	CDR3nt	CDR3aa
.	TRBV6-2/TRBV6-3	TRBJ1-1	.	TGTGCCAGCAGTTACGGGGGAGGTGTGAAAACTGAAGCTTTCTTT	CASSYGGGVKTEAFF
.	TRBV7-2	TRBJ2-7	TRBD1	TGTGCCAGCAGCCAGTTCCGGGACAGGGGGCCACAGTACTTC	CASSQFRDRGPQYF
few	TRBV7-2	TRBJ1-1	.	TGTGCCAGCAGCTTCGCTAGAGCGAACACTGAAGCTTTCTTT	CASSFARANTEAFF
many	TRBV6-2/TRBV6-3	TRBJ2-7	.	TGTGCCAGCAGTTATTGGTACGAGCAGTACTTC	CASSYWYEQYF
.	TRBV4-1	TRBJ2-6	.	TGCGCCAGCAGCCAAGTTCTTCGGCGGACCGTCTCTGGGGCCAACGTCCTGACTTTC	CASSQVLRRTVSGANVLTF
few	TRBV2	TRBJ2-5	.	TGTGCCAGCAGAAAAATGTTCCAGGGGGAGACCCAGTACTTC	CASRKMFQGETQYF
many	TRBV6-1	TRBJ2-7	TRBD1	TGTGCCAGCAACCCGCCGGGACAGGGGGCTTCCCTAGTCTACGAGCAGTACTTC	CASNPPGQGASLVYEQYF
.	TRBV2	TRBJ1-5	.	TGTGCCAGCCAAAGACGGATCAATCAGCCCCATCATTTT	CASQRRINQPHHF
.	TRBV6-2/TRBV6-3	TRBJ2-1	TRBD2	TGTGCCAGCAGTTCCTTTCCCCCCCTAGCGGGAGGTCCCTACAATGAGCAGTTCTTC	CASSSFPPLAGGPYNEQFF
.	TRBV28	TRBJ2-4	TRBD2	TGTGCCAGCAGTCCCGTGACTAGCGGGAGAGACATTCAGTACTTC	CASSPVTSGRDIQYF